This T cell receptor beta chain originates from a study of T cells in tuberculosis (dated by TCRdb to 2016 to 2019). Regarding the study in general: In the study, CD1B tetramers and high-throughput TCR immunosequencing were combined to characterize T cells specific for the mycobacterial lipid antigen glucose monomycolate (GMM). A South African clinical cohort compared IGRA-negative adolescents, IGRA-positive adolescents with latent tuberculosis and adults with active tuberculosis, approximately ten per group. What the work shows at the level of the full study, not this receptor alone: Compared with IGRA-negative controls, TCR-alpha repertoires from active tuberculosis had smaller mean NN-distances to GMM-specific TCRs, which suggests clonal expansion of these TCRs. The smaller NN-distances were partly driven by shorter CDR3-alpha lengths in active tuberculosis patients, and the difference for TCR-beta did not reach statistical significance. Clinical samples were chosen by availability of cryopreserved specimens, and active tuberculosis cases were adults while controls were adolescents. With the diverse GMM-specific repertoire as input, a classifier achieved just over 85% accuracy (AUROC roughly 0.88), whereas GEM motif frequencies as input gave roughly 70% accuracy.

The immunoSEQ multiplex PCR assay was used to generate TCR libraries, with TCR-beta and/or TCR-alpha/delta assays applied to each sample. The Illumina high-throughput platform was used to sequence the amplified TCR libraries. The paper's processing steps were these. Clustering and dimensionality reduction relied on pairwise TCRdist distances among GMM-specific receptors from T cells that were either sorted ex vivo or expanded in vitro. Each clinical repertoire was assigned a mean NN-distance score, defined as the average TCRdist to the nearest 10% of tetramer-positive reference sequences. To compute GEM TCR motif frequency, the fraction of unique TCRs matching known GEM sequences by V/J usage and CDR3 length was calculated. Linear discriminant analysis with leave-one-out cross-validation, implemented in scikit-learn, was used to classify active tuberculosis. TCRdb mirrors the immuneACCESS table, restricted to in-frame sequences. Some clones are absent from its copies; in checked studies, under half trace to an unresolved V gene, and the reason for the others is unknown. V and J calls and clone size follow that table, whereas D and trimming were derived from the DNA. The table for this sample lists 35,000 to 55,000 clones; 90% to 95% of them were counted only once. Approximately 7.9% of the sample comes from the top ten.

Trimming takes 3 bases from V and 1 base from J, and the germline ends sit 9 bases apart. From the germline V gene, CDR1 is SGHAT and CDR2 is FQNNGV. The CDR3, cysteine through phenylalanine, is 14 amino acids long. The sequence is cut down to CDR3 DNA, 42 bases in frame from base 1. At study entry, adolescents were screened for latent tuberculosis infection using a tuberculin skin test and the QuantiFERON-TB GOLD In-Tube IGRA. Immunosequencing of unsorted cryopreserved PBMC covered, on average, around 100,000 T cells per clinical donor. Eleven high schools in the Worcester region of the Western Cape, South Africa, served as enrollment sites for adolescents aged 12 to 18 years. Some ten M. tuberculosis-infected adolescents and some ten uninfected adolescents, matched for age and sex, were selected. PBMC from adolescents were isolated by density centrifugation from freshly drawn heparinized blood and were then cryopreserved.

As for this clone: No antigen is known for it. Nothing much larger sits one base from this clone, and base qualities are not available.

The V and J genes are TRBV11-2 and TRBJ1-1; the D region possibly corresponds to TRBD1 (5 bases align). The material sequenced was PBMCs. This clonotype was sampled from a donor between 5 and 29 years old with latent tuberculosis or without tuberculosis infection. The CDR3 here reads CASSFPGPNTEAFF. Here is the DNA: TGTGCCAGCAGCTTCCCAGGGCCGAACACTGAAGCTTTCTTT. This CDR3, with the reference TRBV11-2 and TRBJ1-1 proteins standing in past its ends, gives the full variable domain EAGVAQSPRYKIIEKRQSVAFWCNPISGHATLYWYQQILGQGPKLLIQFQNNGVVDDSQLPKDRFSAERLKGVDSTLKIQPAKLEDSAVYLCASSFPGPNTEAFFGQGTRLTVV.